This T cell receptor beta chain originates from a study of T cells after yellow fever vaccination. Points from the study as a whole: Reappearance after the booster was seen for most primary-vaccination clones, at about 95% CD4 and roughly 90% CD8.

This CDR3 is built from 11 residues. Germline CDR1 is DFQATT and CDR2 is SNEGSKA (reference sequence). Between the trimmed V and J ends, which lost 8 bases and 4 bases, there was a span of 12 bases. TCRdb recomputed calls from the 5' RACE reads with MiXCR, one row per CDR3 protein. The sample gives about 330,000 distinct CDR3 sequences, about 4% of which show up once; 20% to 25% is in the top ten. A word on this clonotype: The antigen remains unidentified.

The origin of this receptor is a young man who received the YFV17D yellow fever vaccine. This chain joins TRBV20-1 and TRBJ2-7; D perhaps matches TRBD1 (5 bases). Sequences were derived from PBMCs, sampled 5 days after the yellow fever booster vaccination. Written as DNA, the CDR3 is TGCAGTACAAGGAAGGGGTACGAGCAGTACTTC. Protein sequence: CSTRKGYEQYF.